Listed below are T cell receptor beta chains from one sample, sequenced in a study of regulatory T cells in long-lasting Graves disease. TCRdb ran MiXCR on the multiplex PCR reads and lists one entry per CDR3 protein. The sample lists about 430,000 distinct CDR3 sequences, approximately 15% occurring once. The data were also submitted as part of a second study, on T cells in Graves' hyperthyroidism and ophthalmopathy.

The sequencing used peripheral blood mononuclear cells (PBMCs), collected at new diagnosis, from a patient treated with antithyroid drugs. The source is a woman between 35 and 50 years old with Graves disease. CDR3s include the opening cysteine and the closing phenylalanine or tryptophan.

TRBJ2-7	TRBV3-1	CASSPGGGRTYEQYF
TRBJ1-6	TRBV27	CASSGAGVSLHF
TRBJ2-5	TRBV25-1	CASSGGGGGRGQETQYF
TRBJ2-5	TRBV4-1	CASSQGSPATQETQYF
TRBJ1-1	TRBV28	CASRGLHMNTEAFF
TRBJ1-2	TRBV6-9	CASSYGTNHFYGYTF
TRBJ2-7	TRBV12-3/TRBV12-4	CASSRRVIGTYEQYF
TRBJ1-2	TRBV15	CATSISLGYGYTF
TRBJ2-3	TRBV11-2	CASSIGTGSTDTQYF
TRBJ2-1	TRBV19	CASSIGSPGSYNEQFF
TRBJ1-5	TRBV19	CATRQEGYSNRPQHF
TRBJ2-1	TRBV6-2/TRBV6-3	CASSVQGSQFF
TRBJ2-1	TRBV20-1	CSAPFRGELSEQFF
TRBJ2-7	TRBV18	CASSPTGTGIYEQYF
TRBJ2-7	TRBV28	CASTERTANSYEQYF
TRBJ2-1	TRBV20-1	CSARDSVWGTSGRGNEQFF
TRBJ1-5	TRBV28	CASQSNGGNNQPQHF
TRBJ2-1	TRBV12-3/TRBV12-4	CASSLLGGDWTNNEQFF
TRBJ2-7	TRBV20-1	CSARPPGQAYSYEQYF
TRBJ2-7	TRBV6-1	CASSEVGGMVYEQYF
TRBJ2-3	TRBV10-3	CATADPGLLAGEDTQYF
TRBJ1-2	TRBV29-1	CSVEDGRGRINYGYTF
TRBJ2-7	TRBV7-9	CASSSGNGEYF
TRBJ1-3	TRBV9	CASSAAWDSGNTIYF
TRBJ2-3	TRBV5-1	CASSSRDFGTDTQYF
TRBJ2-5	TRBV18	CASSLGQGLGTQYF
TRBJ2-5	TRBV10-3	CAIRPSRNQETQYF
TRBJ2-7	TRBV19	CASGGHSYEQYF